The T cell receptor beta chain described here comes from a study of T-cell reconstitution after alpha-beta-depleted transplantation in children. Germline V CDR1 and CDR2: SQVTM, ANQGSEA. There are 11 residues in the CDR3. This clonotype appeared many times. As it was prepared, the TCRbeta library received unique molecular identifiers. TCRdb reprocessed the PCR reads with MiXCR, giving one entry per CDR3 protein. Among 170,000 or so distinct CDR3 sequences listed, less than 8% were seen once. The sequence was collected from a human donor who donated a stem cell graft to a child with Wiskott-Aldrich syndrome. J is TRBJ1-1 and V is TRBV29-1; D gene unclear. Specimen: PBMCs from the stem cell graft donor, collected from the stem cell graft. CDR3 loop: CSGTRGTEAFF. The CDR3 DNA follows: TGCAGTGGCACGCGAGGCACTGAAGCTTTCTTT. Filled out from reference TRBV29-1 and TRBJ1-1, the complete variable domain reads SAVISQKPSRDICQRGTSLTIQCQVDSQVTMMFWYRQQPGQSLTLIATANQGSEATYESGFVIDKFPISRPNLTFSTLTVSNMSPEDSSIYLCSGTRGTEAFFGQGTRLTVV.